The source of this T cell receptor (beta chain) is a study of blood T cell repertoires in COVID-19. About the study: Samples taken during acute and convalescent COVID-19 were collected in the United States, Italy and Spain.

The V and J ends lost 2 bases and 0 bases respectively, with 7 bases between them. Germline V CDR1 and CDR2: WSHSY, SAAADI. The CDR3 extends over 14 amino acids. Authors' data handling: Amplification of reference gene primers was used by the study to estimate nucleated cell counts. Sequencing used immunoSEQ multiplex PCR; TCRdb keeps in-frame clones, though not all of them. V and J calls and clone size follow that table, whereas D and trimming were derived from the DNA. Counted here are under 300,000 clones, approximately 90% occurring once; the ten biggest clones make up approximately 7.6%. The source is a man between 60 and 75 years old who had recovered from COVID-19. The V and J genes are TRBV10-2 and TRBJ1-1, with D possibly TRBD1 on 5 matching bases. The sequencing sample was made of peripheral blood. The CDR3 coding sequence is TGCGCCAGCAGTGAGCCAGGGATGAACACTGAAGCTTTCTTT. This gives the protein CASSEPGMNTEAFF.